This T cell receptor beta chain comes out of a study of PD-1 blockade in classical Hodgkin lymphoma (dated by TCRdb to 2018 to 2021). About the study as a whole: Nivolumab dosing was 3 mg/kg intravenously every 2 weeks, continuing until either disease progression or unacceptable toxicity. A peripheral blood immune signature of response to PD-1 blockade in classical Hodgkin lymphoma was defined using TCR beta sequencing and CyTOF.

The Qiagen DNeasy kit was used to extract genomic DNA from unsorted PBMCs and from the negatively selected CD4+ and CD8+ fractions. TCR beta CDR3 regions were amplified by immunoSEQ multiplex PCR using primers annealing to V and J segments. A synthetic immune receptor repertoire was used to minimize amplification bias, and any residual bias was removed computationally once sequencing was done. Processing in the source paper ran as follows. Custom Python scripts were used to quantify repertoire diversity as the Shannon entropy index. Unsorted, CD4+ and CD8+ repertoires were examined separately, except in combined analyses, for which CD4+ and CD8+ sequences were merged in silico. A clone counted as expanded when the clone's frequency after treatment rose at least 2-fold relative to C1D1, and clones undetected at baseline were given a pseudocount of 0.5. Singleton clones were defined as clones with 0 or 1 copy at C1D1, and non-singleton clones were defined as clones with 2 or more copies. Clones expanded in unsorted samples were assigned a CD4+, CD8+ or unknown annotation through matching of protein sequences in sorted samples from the same patient. Wilcoxon tests were applied to paired samples to test diversity changes from C1D1 to C4D1. This immuneACCESS table, as held by TCRdb, lists in-frame sequences with V and J called but not all clones. Of the missing ones, under half trace to an unresolved V gene in checked studies; the others have no known cause. From that table come the V and J calls and clone size; the DNA was used to work out D and trimming. Present in this sample are under 20,000 clones, 75% of which were seen just once. The ten largest clones add up to 2% to 2.5% of the sample.

This specimen's time point label, per the study, means: cycle 4 day 1 (C4D1), after less than 7 weeks of nivolumab. Every trial patient had relapsed following autologous stem cell transplantation, and prior brentuximab vedotin exposure was what differed among cohorts A, B and C. Magnetic negative selection with a Miltenyi CD4+ T cell isolation kit was used to purify CD4+ T cells from thawed PBMCs. A total of roughly 60 patients with relapsed/refractory classical Hodgkin lymphoma made up the trial cohort, and each patient's best overall response was complete response, partial response or progressive disease. In the multi-cohort phase II CheckMate 205 trial, trial patients received single-agent nivolumab. An independent review committee assessed best overall response by applying the 2007 International Working Group response criteria. Trial PBMCs were collected just before the start of nivolumab (C1D1) and during therapy at cycle 2 day 1 and cycle 4 day 1. Peripheral blood was collected in 8 mL Vacutainer Cell Preparation Tubes, from which PBMCs were isolated by centrifugation and then cryopreserved. Purified CD4+ and CD8+ fractions were generated only in cases for which an additional PBMC sample was available. On LS columns in a quadroMACS separator, the magnetically labelled cells were depleted, and the flow-through was collected as the purified fraction.

As regards this clone: It has no known antigen specificity. No much larger clone exists at a distance of one base, and base qualities are not known.

The junction shows trimming of 3 bases on V and 5 bases on J, and the gene matches do not reach 7 bases of it. According to the germline V gene (reference sequence), CDR1 reads GTSNPN and CDR2 reads SVGIG. The CDR3 goes from the cysteine to the phenylalanine over 15 residues. Just the 45-base CDR3 DNA is kept, in frame starting at base 1. What the research found in general, with its limitations: Baseline TCR diversity was reported to be lower in newly diagnosed patients than in healthy donors, and even lower in relapsed/refractory patients. By C4D1, a significant rise was seen in CD4+ TCR diversity but not in CD8+ TCR diversity (p=0.0027 vs p=0.16), and the rise was most apparent among complete responders (p=0.02). The study covered only a single clinical trial cohort, and the causes of the repertoire differences, possibly disease activity or prior therapy, were still not defined. Trial patients with a complete response had baseline diversity similar to that of newly diagnosed patients, while partial responders and progressors had significantly lower diversity. Lower diversity was observed in patients in whom nivolumab was started less than 1 year after ASCT, and these patients were excluded from later analyses so that confounding by immune reconstitution would be avoided.

Sequencing used CD4+ T cells from blood, obtained before the fourth cycle of nivolumab. The receptor comes from a human donor with classical Hodgkin lymphoma. This chain is built from TRBV30 and TRBJ1-6, with 7 bases matching TRBD1. The CDR3 is CAWRDKDRDNSPLHF. In nucleotide form, the sequence is TGTGCCTGGAGAGACAAAGACAGGGATAATTCACCCCTCCACTTT.